This T cell receptor (beta chain) was identified in a study of blood T cells in healthy people across ages (dated by TCRdb to the mid-2010s). For the wider study: Template switching captured roughly one uniquely barcoded TCR beta cDNA molecule per two T cells in model experiments. To track age-related changes in TCR beta repertoire diversity, the study relied on deep sequencing normalized with unique cDNA molecular identifiers. Four age groups were formed from the donors: young (average around 15 years), middle-aged (approximately 40), aged (over 55) and long-lived (more than 75). Two additional independent replicas of 1 million unique cDNA reads from the same blood draw were analyzed for two donors (one aged 18 to 30 and one aged 80 or older).

With regard to this clonotype: Its antigen has not been determined. No base qualities exist here, and no much larger clone lies one base off it.

Broad study findings and their caveats: The percentage of naive T cells measured by flow cytometry correlated strongly with observed TCR beta diversity. Because the CMV infection status of the donors was unknown, age-related changes in expanded clonotypes may potentially have been confounded. Estimates of total diversity based on one million sequenced T cells were regarded as lower bounds and as underestimates. Observed TCR beta diversity per million T cells fell roughly linearly with age, and a significant reduction was already apparent by age roughly 40. Because profiling used bulk unsorted PBMCs, naive and antigen-experienced compartments could not be compared conclusively. The long-lived group showed more naive CD4+ T cells, fewer expanded clones and increased TCR diversity than the aged group, suggesting age selection.

Systemically healthy Caucasian individuals from Russia, some 40 in total and aged roughly 6 to 100 years, were included as donors. Around 10 milliliters of peripheral blood were drawn from each donor into EDTA-treated Vacutainer tubes. Ficoll-Paque density-gradient centrifugation was used to isolate PBMCs, with at least 7 million per sample. Total RNA, at least 5.5 micrograms per sample, was extracted from PBMCs with Trizol reagent. For every donor, an aliquot of PBMCs went through flow cytometry to measure the percentages of naive CD45RAhigh/CD27high T cells. To prepare the library, 5' RACE was applied. Sequencing was performed on an Illumina HiSeq 2500. A second PCR of 7 to 11 cycles was run with a J-beta primer mix and a sample-barcoded 5' primer. A unique molecular identifier was introduced onto each TCR beta cDNA molecule by a template-switch 5' adaptor carrying 12 random nucleotides. Each sample yielded at least 2.5 million CDR3-containing paired-end reads. The Mint cDNA synthesis kit, primed by a TRBC-specific oligonucleotide, was used to synthesize first-strand cDNA from all RNA. All cDNA was treated with uracil-DNA glycosylase and then went through a first 18-cycle PCR with the universal primers M1SS and BC2_uni_R. Per the authors' processing: For normalization, 1 million high-quality reads, each with a distinct molecular identifier, were randomly selected from each sample. Reads sharing molecular identifiers were discarded rather than binned into consensus sequences. CDR3 identification, clonotype clustering and error correction used MiTCR with a Q25 quality threshold and the strictest error-elimination algorithm. Lower-bound total TCR beta diversity was estimated with a nonparametric unseen species model using Euler transformation. The public reads were run again by TCRdb, first through fastp at Q25 and then through MiXCR, and only productive beta chains were kept. CDR3 protein duplicates are merged, each entry listing the most common genes and DNA. The V and J calls here are based on TCRdb, not the publication. This sample holds some 760,000 distinct CDR3 sequences; just under 25% were observed only once. Around 3.6% of the sample rests with the top ten.

The data also belong to a second study, concerning T cells of mothers and their children. The second publication reports: The donors were nine systemically healthy Caucasian individuals, made up of three mothers and their six children. cDNA synthesis consumed the entire amount of extracted RNA, loaded at approximately 1.4 ug RNA in each 15 ul reaction. In the second PCR, the M1S primer introduced both the sample barcodes and 2-4 random nucleotides. Over 10 million TCR beta CDR3 reads came from each mother, compared with approximately 2.8 million reads from each child. Thymic selection similarly shapes TCR recombination output in related and unrelated pairs, with minor effect from inherited differences. Related mother-child pairs always showed normalized repertoire overlap that was slightly higher than in unrelated mother-child pairs, though the difference was never significant. Persistent microchimeric T cell clones were not detected, at a sensitivity of about 99 clones per million clonotypes. Deep NGS was used in the study to compare the TCR beta repertoires of mothers and children and to look for features that separate related mother-child pairs from unrelated individuals. On average, the children were approximately 11 +/- 4 years old, while the mothers were around 42 +/- 4 years old. Libraries were sequenced on Illumina HiSeq 2000 with 100+100 nt paired-end reads after adapter ligation with NEBNext reagents. Mother and child libraries were prepared a month apart and sequenced in separate runs to prevent cross-contamination. Between about 500,000 and 2,100,000 distinct TCR beta clonotypes were identified per donor. Naive TCR beta clonotypes were estimated from low-frequency clonotypes matched to each donor's FACS-determined naive share, without sorting.

The TCR originated in a boy aged 5-17 years in good health. The sample was blood.

For the CDR3, the sequence is CASSIQQLGYEKLFF. DNA sequence: TGTGCCAGTAGTATTCAGCAGCTCGGGTATGAAAAACTGTTTTTT. This sequence uses TRBV19 and TRBJ1-4, with no confidently assigned D gene. Reading from cysteine to phenylalanine, the CDR3 counts 15 amino acids. The kept DNA is CDR3 alone, 45 bases in frame from the first base. The germline V gene (reference sequence) yields LNHDA for CDR1 and SQIVND for CDR2. V is shortened by 3 bases, J by 6 bases, and the region joining them spans 14 bases. Beyond the CDR3, the reference TRBV19 and TRBJ1-4 genes provide the residues; the full variable domain reads: DGGITQSPKYLFRKEGQNVTLSCEQNLNHDAMYWYRQDPGQGLRLIYYSQIVNDFQKGDIAEGYSVSREKKESFPLTVTSAQKNPTAFYLCASSIQQLGYEKLFFGSGTQLSVL.